One sample yielded the 19 T cell receptor beta chains listed below, sequenced in a study of CD8 T cells in Susac syndrome. When the RNA was reverse transcribed, random hexamers were used with an input of roughly 0.45 to 1 ug. TCRdb re-derived calls from the immunoSEQ multiplex PCR reads in MiXCR, one entry per CDR3 protein. Of approximately 170,000 distinct CDR3 sequences detected, 94% appear once; the ten largest clones hold 0.085% to 0.095%. The sample consisted of CD4+ T cells from PBMCs. The receptors here all came from a human donor with multiple sclerosis.

V usage is TRBV7-2 and J usage is TRBJ1-2; D gene unclear. CDR3 size: 14 residues. In germline, CDR1 is SGHTA, CDR2 FQGNSA. Deletions cut 7 bases from V and 0 bases from J, with 12 bases between. DNA for the CDR3: TGTGCCAGCACCACGGGCCGAGCTAACTATGGCTACACCTTC. Its protein product is CASTTGRANYGYTF.

This clonotype was seen only a few times. The chain joins TRBV30 to TRBJ2-7; D gene unclear. This CDR3 contains 11 residues. Per germline, CDR1 GTSNPN and CDR2 SVGIG (reference sequence). V was trimmed by 0 bases and J by 4 bases, leaving 4 bases between them. As DNA, the CDR3 is TGTGCCTGGAGTGTACGTTACGAGCAGTACTTC. Residues: CAWSVRYEQYF. Full variable domain (missing parts from reference TRBV30 and TRBJ2-7): SQTIHQWPATLVQPVGSPLSLECTVEGTSNPNLYWYRQAAGRGLQLLFYSVGIGQISSEVPQNLSASRPQDRQFILSSKKLLLSDSGFYLCAWSVRYEQYFGPGTRLTVT.

This clonotype was counted a single time. V is TRBV19 and J is TRBJ2-5; D is perhaps TRBD2 (6 bases). V was clipped by 4 bases and J by 2 bases, with 8 bases between them. The CDR3 is 13 residues long. Germline CDR1 is LNHDA and CDR2 is SQIVND (reference sequence). The CDR3 is CASSTGVQETQYF. The CDR3 DNA is TGTGCCAGTAGTACGGGAGTTCAAGAGACCCAGTACTTC.

The chain links TRBV3-1 to TRBJ2-5; 9 bases match TRBD2. Germline V lookup: CDR1 LGHDT, CDR2 YNNKEL (reference sequence). There are 16 residues in the CDR3. V trimming: 6 bases; J trimming: 5 bases; junction bases outside the gene matches: 13. As DNA, the CDR3 is TGTGCCAGCAGTCTCTCCGGGACTAGCTATACGGAGACCCAGTACTTC. Protein: CASSLSGTSYTETQYF.

The gene calls are TRBV7-9 and TRBJ1-3; D unclear. The V end was cut by 1 base, the J end by 7 bases, with 11 bases between. CDR1 is SEHNR and CDR2 is FQNEAQ in the germline V gene (reference sequence). The CDR3 is 14 residues long. This CDR3 is CASSLDRVGNTIYF. Here the CDR3 DNA reads TGTGCCAGCAGCTTAGATCGGGTTGGCAACACCATATATTTT.

The V and J genes are TRBV20-1 and TRBJ2-1; a weak D match, TRBD2 (6 bases). The CDR3 contains 17 residues. Trimming pared 6 bases from V and 7 bases from J, leaving 28 bases between. Per germline, CDR1 DFQATT and CDR2 SNEGSKA (reference sequence). CDR3 protein: CSAPKSVAGPKGNEQFF. As DNA, the CDR3 is TGCAGTGCACCTAAATCAGTGGCGGGGCCGAAGGGGAATGAGCAGTTCTTC.

This chain connects TRBV28 to TRBJ2-2; D remains unclear. The V end was cut by 2 bases, the J end by 5 bases, with 6 bases between. The CDR3 runs to 13 residues. Germline V gene sequence: CDR1 MDHEN, CDR2 SYDVKM. The CDR3 sequence: CASSLVTTGELFF. DNA for the CDR3: TGTGCCAGCAGTTTAGTTACGACCGGGGAGCTGTTTTTT.

This sequence joins TRBV29-1 and TRBJ2-5; TRBD2 aligns across 9 bases. The J segment lost 1 base and the V segment lost 4 bases, leaving 4 bases of the junction unmatched. This CDR3 is 14 amino acids long. Germline loops: CDR1 SQVTM, CDR2 ANQGSEA. The CDR3 nucleotides are TGCAGCGTTGGTCTAGCGGGATCCCAAGAGACCCAGTACTTC. It translates to CSVGLAGSQETQYF.

The V and J genes are TRBV27 and TRBJ2-1, with a tentative D call TRBD1 (6 bases). The CDR3 spans 13 residues. V lost 5 bases and J lost 9, with 14 bases in between. CDR1 is MNHEY, CDR2 SMNVEV, per germline (reference sequence). The CDR3 DNA follows: TGTGCCAGCAGTCCTCCTCAGGGGAGTGAGCAGTTCTTC. Its protein product is CASSPPQGSEQFF.

The chain carries TRBV7-3 and TRBJ2-7, with D hard to call. The germline CDR1 and CDR2 sequences are SGHTA and FQGTGA. The V gene lost 0 bases and the J gene lost 6 bases, with 12 bases spanning the gap. This CDR3 is 14 amino acids long. The CDR3 DNA reads TGTGCCAGCAGCTTAACGCCTTCCACGGGCGAGCAGTACTTC. Protein sequence: CASSLTPSTGEQYF.

V and J are TRBV12-3 or TRBV12-4 and TRBJ1-1, with 7 bases identical to TRBD1. The CDR3 length is 13 residues. With 6 bases clipped from V and 6 bases from J, the junction kept 7 bases outside the gene matches. DNA of the CDR3: TGTGCCAGCAGCCGTAGACAGGGATCTGAAGCTTTCTTT. It yields the protein CASSRRQGSEAFF.

The gene calls are TRBV4-1 and TRBJ2-2; the D is unclear. Trimming removed 2 bases at V and 3 bases at J, with 19 bases between. Germline CDR1 is MGHRA and CDR2 is YSYEKL. This CDR3 contains 18 residues. The CDR3 region is CASSQLDRWVHDTGELFF. In DNA, the CDR3 is TGCGCCAGCAGCCAATTGGATAGGTGGGTTCACGACACCGGGGAGCTGTTTTTT.

The rearrangement uses TRBV20-1 and TRBJ1-1; D ambiguous. This CDR3 has 13 residues. The V and J ends lost 6 bases and 5 bases respectively, with 16 bases between them. The V gene's germline CDR1 is DFQATT and CDR2 SNEGSKA (reference sequence). The CDR3 protein is CSALAPGGTEAFF. The CDR3 nucleotides read TGCAGTGCCCTCGCGCCAGGAGGGACTGAAGCTTTCTTT.

This chain connects TRBV24-1 to TRBJ2-1; a weak D match, TRBD2 (5 bases). Germline V gene lookup returns CDR1 KGHDR and CDR2 SFDVKD. V shed 2 bases and J shed 2 bases, with 9 bases lying between them. This CDR3 spans 15 amino acids. The CDR3 loop reads CATSDSGRAYNEQFF. In DNA, the CDR3 is TGTGCCACCAGTGATTCCGGGCGGGCCTACAATGAGCAGTTCTTC.

The gene calls are TRBV13 and TRBJ1-1; D unclear. The germline gives CDR1 PRHDT, CDR2 FYEKMQ (reference sequence). V lost 5 bases, J lost 0 bases, and 13 bases lay in between. The CDR3 totals 15 residues. This CDR3 is CASSIRVSLNTEAFF. For the CDR3, the DNA is TGTGCCAGCAGCATCCGGGTTTCGTTGAACACTGAAGCTTTCTTT.

This clonotype was counted a single time. This chain connects TRBV27 to TRBJ1-1; 10 positions match TRBD1. Losses at the gene ends were 5 bases for V and 4 bases for J; bases not matched to a gene: 4. The CDR3 extends over 14 amino acids. Germline V lookup: CDR1 MNHEY, CDR2 SMNVEV (reference sequence). The CDR3 nucleotides read TGTGCCAGCAGTGCGGGACAGGGGCGCACTGAAGCTTTCTTT. Protein sequence: CASSAGQGRTEAFF.

The chain links TRBV6-5 to TRBJ1-1; no reliable D call. V lost 5 bases to trimming and J lost 10 bases, with 14 bases between them. Per the germline V gene, CDR1 is MNHEY and CDR2 is SVGAGI. The CDR3 is 12 residues long. CDR3 DNA: TGTGCCAGCAGTCGAGAAGGGATTCGAGCTTTCTTT. This codes for CASSREGIRAFF.

The chain recombines TRBV6-6 with TRBJ1-5, with D possibly being TRBD1 (6 bases). V lost 8 bases and J lost 3, with 14 bases in between. CDR1 is MNHNY and CDR2 is SVGAGI in the germline V gene (reference sequence). The CDR3 totals 14 residues. The CDR3 loop is CASAPRGDNQPQHF. In DNA form, the CDR3 reads TGTGCCAGCGCCCCGAGGGGGGACAATCAGCCCCAGCATTTT.

The chain has TRBV20-1 and TRBJ1-5; no definite D call. The CDR3 runs 13 residues. V was pared by 5 bases and J by 0 bases, with 8 bases between. Germline V gene lookup returns CDR1 DFQATT and CDR2 SNEGSKA (reference sequence). CDR3 loop: CSALPDSNQPQHF. In DNA, the CDR3 is TGCAGTGCTTTGCCAGATAGCAATCAGCCCCAGCATTTT.